This is a list of T cell receptor beta chains from one sample in a study of blood T cell repertoires in COVID-19. Measured with immunoSEQ multiplex PCR; TCRdb has only the in-frame clones, and not every one. The profile shows about 110,000 clones, more than 75% of them singletons. The sequenced sample was peripheral blood. The receptors stem from a human donor in a cohort sampled during active COVID-19. Each CDR3 is given with its conserved first and last residue. Each record gives: clone size, J gene, V gene, D gene, CDR3 protein, CDR3 DNA. D genes are given only for firm matches. Not all rows give a size; the values are once, few, many and, for expanded clones, a class.

clone_size: NA; j_call: TRBJ1-4; v_call: TRBV28; d_call: NA; cdr3_aa: CASSLNGVREEKLFF; cdr3_nt: TGTGCCAGCAGTTTAAACGGCGTGAGGGAGGAAAAACTGTTTTTT
clone_size: NA; j_call: TRBJ1-3; v_call: TRBV18; d_call: NA; cdr3_aa: CASSPREARSSSGNTIYF; cdr3_nt: TGTGCCAGCTCACCACGGGAGGCCAGGTCGAGCTCTGGAAACACCATATATTTT
clone_size: NA; j_call: TRBJ1-3; v_call: TRBV4-2; d_call: NA; cdr3_aa: CASSQDFSYPGNTIYF; cdr3_nt: TGTGCCAGCAGCCAAGACTTCTCCTACCCTGGAAACACCATATATTTT
clone_size: NA; j_call: TRBJ1-2; v_call: TRBV5-1; d_call: NA; cdr3_aa: CASHEEIYGYTF; cdr3_nt: TGCGCCAGCCACGAAGAGATCTATGGCTACACCTTC
clone_size: NA; j_call: TRBJ1-4; v_call: TRBV18; d_call: TRBD1; cdr3_aa: CASSPTRQGTNEKLFF; cdr3_nt: TGTGCCAGCTCACCTACGAGACAGGGGACTAATGAAAAACTGTTTTTT
clone_size: NA; j_call: TRBJ2-7; v_call: TRBV11-3; d_call: TRBD2; cdr3_aa: CASSQREGPSYEQYF; cdr3_nt: TGTGCCAGCAGTCAGCGGGAGGGCCCCTCCTACGAGCAGTACTTC
clone_size: NA; j_call: TRBJ2-4; v_call: TRBV5-1; d_call: TRBD2; cdr3_aa: CASSLGSSGSTKNIQYF; cdr3_nt: TGCGCCAGCAGCTTGGGCTCTAGCGGGAGCACCAAAAACATTCAGTACTTC
clone_size: once; j_call: TRBJ2-6; v_call: TRBV6-2/TRBV6-3; d_call: NA; cdr3_aa: CASSFAGANVLTF; cdr3_nt: TGTGCCAGCAGCTTCGCTGGGGCCAACGTCCTGACTTTC
clone_size: NA; j_call: TRBJ2-2; v_call: TRBV10-1; d_call: TRBD2; cdr3_aa: CASSESWERGVSGELFF; cdr3_nt: TGCGCCAGCAGTGAGTCGTGGGAGCGGGGGGTGAGCGGGGAGCTGTTTTTT
clone_size: once; j_call: TRBJ1-5; v_call: TRBV6-5; d_call: NA; cdr3_aa: CASREPGQPQHF; cdr3_nt: TGTGCCAGCCGGGAACCAGGCCAGCCCCAGCATTTT
clone_size: NA; j_call: TRBJ1-3; v_call: TRBV9; d_call: NA; cdr3_aa: CASSPWNRASDSGNTIYF; cdr3_nt: TGTGCCAGCAGCCCGTGGAACAGGGCCTCCGACTCTGGAAACACCATATATTTT
clone_size: NA; j_call: TRBJ1-1; v_call: TRBV7-8; d_call: NA; cdr3_aa: CATFSLQANTEAFF; cdr3_nt: TGTGCCACCTTCAGCTTACAGGCCAACACTGAAGCTTTCTTT
clone_size: NA; j_call: TRBJ1-2; v_call: TRBV6-5; d_call: TRBD1; cdr3_aa: CASRGYGQGHYGYTF; cdr3_nt: TGTGCCAGCAGGGGCTACGGACAGGGGCACTATGGCTACACCTTC
clone_size: NA; j_call: TRBJ1-2; v_call: TRBV4-1; d_call: NA; cdr3_aa: CASSQDGGQAPGGYTF; cdr3_nt: TGCGCCAGCAGCCAAGATGGGGGCCAAGCCCCGGGAGGCTACACCTTC
clone_size: NA; j_call: TRBJ1-2; v_call: TRBV1; d_call: NA; cdr3_aa: CTSSQAVGHTYGYTF; cdr3_nt: TGCACCAGCAGCCAAGCAGTCGGACATACCTATGGCTACACCTTC
clone_size: NA; j_call: TRBJ1-2; v_call: TRBV4-2; d_call: NA; cdr3_aa: CASSQDRGGYTF; cdr3_nt: TGTGCCAGCAGCCAAGACAGGGGCGGCTACACCTTC
clone_size: NA; j_call: TRBJ1-2; v_call: TRBV20-1; d_call: NA; cdr3_aa: CSASPGQGYTF; cdr3_nt: TGCAGTGCTAGTCCAGGGCAGGGCTACACCTTC
clone_size: NA; j_call: TRBJ2-1; v_call: TRBV5-1; d_call: TRBD1; cdr3_aa: CASSLYGQGGNEQFF; cdr3_nt: TGCGCCAGCAGCTTGTATGGACAGGGTGGAAATGAGCAGTTCTTC
clone_size: NA; j_call: TRBJ1-4; v_call: TRBV6-6; d_call: TRBD1; cdr3_aa: CASSPDRGPNEKLFF; cdr3_nt: TGTGCCAGCAGCCCGGACAGGGGCCCTAATGAAAAACTGTTTTTT
clone_size: NA; j_call: TRBJ2-3; v_call: TRBV7-2; d_call: TRBD2; cdr3_aa: CASSERLWASGGGRHTQYF; cdr3_nt: TGTGCCAGCAGCGAGAGACTCTGGGCTAGCGGGGGGGGAAGGCATACGCAGTATTTT
clone_size: NA; j_call: TRBJ2-2; v_call: TRBV28; d_call: TRBD2; cdr3_aa: CASRGLASTGELFF; cdr3_nt: TGTGCCAGCAGAGGACTAGCGTCGACCGGGGAGCTGTTTTTT
clone_size: NA; j_call: TRBJ2-7; v_call: TRBV9; d_call: NA; cdr3_aa: CASSASPSHEQYF; cdr3_nt: TGTGCCAGCAGCGCGTCCCCGTCCCACGAGCAGTACTTC
clone_size: NA; j_call: TRBJ2-5; v_call: TRBV2; d_call: TRBD2; cdr3_aa: CASGTSGFQETQYF; cdr3_nt: TGTGCCAGCGGGACTAGCGGGTTCCAAGAGACCCAGTACTTC
clone_size: NA; j_call: TRBJ2-1; v_call: TRBV6-5; d_call: NA; cdr3_aa: CASRGLNSYNEQFF; cdr3_nt: TGTGCCAGCAGGGGACTGAACTCCTACAATGAGCAGTTCTTC
clone_size: NA; j_call: TRBJ1-1; v_call: TRBV3-1/TRBV3-2; d_call: NA; cdr3_aa: CASSQLDKNTEAFF; cdr3_nt: TGTGCCAGCAGCCAACTTGACAAGAACACTGAAGCTTTCTTT
clone_size: NA; j_call: TRBJ2-1; v_call: TRBV29-1; d_call: NA; cdr3_aa: CSVVGGGGAPRDEQFF; cdr3_nt: TGCAGCGTCGTGGGAGGGGGGGGAGCCCCTCGGGATGAGCAGTTCTTC
clone_size: many; j_call: TRBJ1-4; v_call: TRBV14; d_call: TRBD1; cdr3_aa: CASSQLSWDRSNEKLFF; cdr3_nt: TGTGCCAGCAGCCAACTGAGCTGGGACAGATCTAATGAAAAACTGTTTTTT
clone_size: NA; j_call: TRBJ2-3; v_call: TRBV7-9; d_call: TRBD2; cdr3_aa: CASSPRTSARTDTQYF; cdr3_nt: TGTGCCAGCAGCCCACGGACTAGCGCACGAACAGATACGCAGTATTTT
clone_size: NA; j_call: TRBJ2-3; v_call: TRBV7-2; d_call: TRBD2; cdr3_aa: CASSLGGTSGGAQYF; cdr3_nt: TGTGCCAGCAGCTTAGGAGGGACTAGCGGGGGGGCCCAGTATTTT
clone_size: NA; j_call: TRBJ1-1; v_call: TRBV2; d_call: NA; cdr3_aa: CASSEAGGRTEAFF; cdr3_nt: TGTGCCAGCAGTGAGGCGGGGGGAAGAACTGAAGCTTTCTTT
clone_size: NA; j_call: TRBJ1-2; v_call: TRBV30; d_call: TRBD1; cdr3_aa: CAWSPGQGASYTF; cdr3_nt: TGTGCCTGGAGTCCGGGACAGGGGGCGAGCTACACCTTC
clone_size: NA; j_call: TRBJ1-5; v_call: TRBV9; d_call: NA; cdr3_aa: CASSPSGTYDNQPQHF; cdr3_nt: TGTGCCAGCAGCCCATCAGGCACGTATGACAATCAGCCCCAGCATTTT
clone_size: NA; j_call: TRBJ1-6; v_call: TRBV30; d_call: NA; cdr3_aa: CAWSVRGINNSPLHF; cdr3_nt: TGTGCCTGGAGTGTACGAGGGATCAATAATTCACCCCTCCACTTT
clone_size: NA; j_call: TRBJ2-5; v_call: TRBV6-6; d_call: NA; cdr3_aa: CASRVNRDKDQYF; cdr3_nt: TGTGCCAGCAGGGTTAACCGGGACAAGGACCAGTACTTC
clone_size: few; j_call: TRBJ2-7; v_call: TRBV7-9; d_call: TRBD2; cdr3_aa: CASSLRGLAGGEQYF; cdr3_nt: TGTGCCAGCAGCCTGCGGGGACTAGCGGGAGGCGAGCAGTACTTC